Listed here is a single TCR beta chain. This entry is derived from a study of blood T cell repertoires in COVID-19. As for the study in general: PBMCs, B-cell-depleted T cells, or T cells were the source of the cDNA or gDNA that made up the material.

This CDR3 is built from 16 residues. Here immunoSEQ multiplex PCR was the method, and the copy in TCRdb shows in-frame clones only, minus some. Of some 290,000 clones in the sample, roughly nine tenths were seen once. The receptor comes from a woman under 40 with COVID-19, enrolled during active disease. Sequencing input: peripheral blood. The chain employs TRBV21-1 and TRBJ2-2; TRBD1 reflects the table's D call only, with no check against the DNA. TRBV21-1 constitutes a pseudogene. CDR3 amino acids: CASSKAWGPYTGELFF. DNA of the CDR3: TGTGCCAGCAGCAAAGCCTGGGGGCCCTACACCGGGGAGCTGTTTTTT.